The following is a TCR beta chain sequence with its context. As yet, its antigen is unknown. The data originate from a study of response to subunit inactivated influenza vaccine. Study observations and caveats: Authors proposed each seasonal influenza vaccination draws in few new T cells.

Germline V lookup: CDR1 LGHNA, CDR2 YSLEER. V trimming: 4 bases; J trimming: 6 bases; junction bases outside the gene matches: 9. The CDR3 spans 14 residues. TCRdb fed the RT-PCR reads into MiXCR, producing one record per CDR3 protein. Of hundreds of thousands of distinct CDR3 sequences listed, 11% to 15% are singletons. The rearrangement uses TRBV4-3 and TRBJ2-7, with 7 bases lining up with TRBD2. The receptor was derived from a man aged 45 to 65 who received an inactivated influenza vaccine. The specimen comprised PBMCs from blood, sampled roughly 15 days before vaccination. CDR3 DNA sequence: TGCGCCAGCAGCCCCAAGCGGGAACGGTCCGAGCAGTACTTC. Its translation is CASSPKRERSEQYF.